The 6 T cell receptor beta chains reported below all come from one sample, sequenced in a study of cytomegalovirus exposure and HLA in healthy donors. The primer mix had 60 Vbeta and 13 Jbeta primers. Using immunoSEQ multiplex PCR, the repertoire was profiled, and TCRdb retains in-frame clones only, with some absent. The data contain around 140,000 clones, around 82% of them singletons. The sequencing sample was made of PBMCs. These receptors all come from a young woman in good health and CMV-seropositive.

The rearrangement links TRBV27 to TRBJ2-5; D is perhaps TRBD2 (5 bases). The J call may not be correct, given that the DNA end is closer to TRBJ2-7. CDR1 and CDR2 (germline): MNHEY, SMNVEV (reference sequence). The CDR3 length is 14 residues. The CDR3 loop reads CASSFGPRVYEQYF. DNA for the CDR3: TGTGCCAGCAGTTTTGGGCCGAGGGTCTACGAGCAGTACTTC.

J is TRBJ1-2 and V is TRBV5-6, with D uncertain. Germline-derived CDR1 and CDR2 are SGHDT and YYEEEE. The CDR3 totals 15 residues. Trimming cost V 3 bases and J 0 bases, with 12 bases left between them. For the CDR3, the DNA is TGTGCCAGCAGCTCCCTAGGGAGGTCTAACTATGGCTACACCTTC. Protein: CASSSLGRSNYGYTF.

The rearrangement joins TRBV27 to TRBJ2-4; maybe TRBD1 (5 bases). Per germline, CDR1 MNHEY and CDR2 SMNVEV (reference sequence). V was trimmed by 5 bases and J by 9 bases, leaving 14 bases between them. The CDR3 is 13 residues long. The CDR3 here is CASSPSGATIQYF. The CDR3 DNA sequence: TGTGCCAGCAGTCCCAGTGGGGCCACCATTCAGTACTTC.

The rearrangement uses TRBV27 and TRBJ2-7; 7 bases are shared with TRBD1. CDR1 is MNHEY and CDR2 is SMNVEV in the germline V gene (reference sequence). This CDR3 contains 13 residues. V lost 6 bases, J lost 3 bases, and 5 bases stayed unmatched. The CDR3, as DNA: TGTGCCAGCAGACTCGACAGGGACTACGAGCAGTACTTC. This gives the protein CASRLDRDYEQYF.

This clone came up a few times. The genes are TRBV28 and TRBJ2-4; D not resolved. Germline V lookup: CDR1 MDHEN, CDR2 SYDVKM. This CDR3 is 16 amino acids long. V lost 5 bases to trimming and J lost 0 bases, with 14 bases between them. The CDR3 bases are TGTGCCAGCAGTCCACAGCCGTTAATAGCCAAAAACATTCAGTACTTC. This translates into CASSPQPLIAKNIQYF.

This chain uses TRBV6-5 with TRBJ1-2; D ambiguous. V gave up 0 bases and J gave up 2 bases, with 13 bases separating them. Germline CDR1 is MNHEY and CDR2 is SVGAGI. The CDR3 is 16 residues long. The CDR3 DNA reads TGTGCCAGCAGTTACTCACGGGTCGGAGAGAACTATGGCTACACCTTC. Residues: CASSYSRVGENYGYTF.